This T cell receptor beta chain was captured in a study of identical twins. The study's findings and limits: Models, which agreed with sharing between unrelated individuals, nonetheless underestimated the out-of-frame TCR alpha sharing seen in monozygotic twins.

After template switching added a universal primer site, the resulting cDNA carried unique molecular identifiers. TCRdb passed the 5' RACE reads through MiXCR, listing each CDR3 protein once. Here the sample spans fewer than 650,000 distinct CDR3 sequences, roughly 9.5% being singletons. In this sample, this clonotype turned up a few times. What it binds is unknown. The same specimen was also included in a second study, on yellow fever vaccine responses in identical twins. From that second work: Twins' vaccine T cell response reportedly seemed partly convergent, partly personalized.

The origin of this receptor is a woman younger than 35 in good health. The sequenced sample was PBMCs.

CDR3: CASSAGTLNYGYTF. The CDR3, as DNA: TGTGCCAGCAGCGCCGGGACCCTTAACTATGGCTACACCTTC. This chain connects TRBV2 to TRBJ1-2; weak D call: TRBD1 (5 bases). Germline CDR1 SNHLY, CDR2 FYNNEI. V dropped 6 bases and J dropped 1 base, with 12 bases sitting between them. CDR3 size: 14 residues.